Listed below are T cell receptor beta chains from one sample, sequenced in a study of blood T cell repertoires in COVID-19. The assay was immunoSEQ multiplex PCR, and TCRdb's table has in-frame clones only and misses some. Altogether fewer than 200,000 clones are present, around 85% being singletons, with the ten largest covering 6.5% to 9%. The sample was peripheral blood. The receptors stem from a woman aged 60 to 75 with acute or convalescent COVID-19. Each CDR3 is given with its conserved first and last residue. A D gene is named only where the DNA matches it firmly.

cdr3_aa	v_call	j_call	cdr3_length	d_call
CASSSTGEMGYTF	TRBV5-4	TRBJ1-2	13	TRBD1
CASRGGRAGERTQYF	TRBV6-5	TRBJ2-3	15	TRBD2
CASSPNHRGYYGYTF	TRBV14	TRBJ1-2	15	TRBD1
CAISEYPAGAYGYTF	TRBV10-3	TRBJ1-2	15	NA
CASSLWGGTGESGYTF	TRBV7-8	TRBJ1-2	16	TRBD1
CASSLGATSYTF	TRBV7-2	TRBJ1-2	12	NA
CASSLLAYNEQFF	TRBV5-1	TRBJ2-1	13	NA
CASSSDSDNSPLHF	TRBV5-1	TRBJ1-6	14	NA
CASSYGRGRGYTF	TRBV6-5	TRBJ1-2	13	TRBD1
CASSQDEGDIVYGYTF	TRBV4-2	TRBJ1-2	16	NA
CASSIAGDNEQFF	TRBV12-3/TRBV12-4	TRBJ2-1	13	TRBD2
CASSVKPGGEQFF	TRBV2	TRBJ2-1	13	TRBD2
CASTPGLFNQPQHF	TRBV6-2/TRBV6-3	TRBJ1-5	14	NA
CASSRRRGNSYEQYF	TRBV14	TRBJ2-7	15	NA
CASSYGQGTEAFF	TRBV6-5	TRBJ1-1	13	TRBD1
CSVVPQANYGYTF	TRBV29-1	TRBJ1-2	13	NA